The rows below give T cell receptor beta chains drawn from one sample of a study of breast tumors, draining lymph nodes, adjacent tissues. TCRdb re-analysed the multiplex PCR reads in MiXCR, keeping a single row per CDR3 protein. Of 140,000 or so distinct CDR3 sequences in the sample, 32% were seen once. The sequencing input was axillary lymph node tissue. The receptors were gathered from a female donor with breast cancer. Some clones in this sample may be carry-over from other donors' samples. Both conserved end residues are part of each CDR3. The D gene is left open where the match is weak. Some rows mark clone size as missing; the rest say once, few, many or name a class of expanded clone.

V	D	J	size	length	DNA	CDR3
TRBV16	.	TRBJ1-5	many	12	TGTGCCAGCAGCCAACCCTACCGGCCCCAGCATTTT	CASSQPYRPQHF
TRBV7-9	.	TRBJ1-2	many	13	TGTGCCAGCAGCTTGTCCGGGGAAGGTGGCTACACCTTC	CASSLSGEGGYTF
TRBV20-1	TRBD1	TRBJ1-5	many	16	TGCAGTGCTAGAGCGCGACAGGGGTATAGCAATCAGCCCCAGCATTTT	CSARARQGYSNQPQHF
TRBV11-2	.	TRBJ1-6	many	14	TGTGCCAGCAGCGGCAGGGGCTATAATTCACCCCTCCACTTT	CASSGRGYNSPLHF
TRBV11-2	.	TRBJ1-1	.	12	TGTGCCAGCCAATGGCTGGACACTGAAGCTTTCTTT	CASQWLDTEAFF
TRBV13	.	TRBJ1-2	.	11	TGTGCCAGCAGCTCGGACCAGGGCTACACCTTC	CASSSDQGYTF
TRBV5-1	.	TRBJ2-2	many	13	TGCGCCAGCAGCTTGGTTTCCACCGGGGAGCTGTTTTTT	CASSLVSTGELFF
TRBV6-1	TRBD1	TRBJ2-1	.	16	TGTGCCAGCAACCCAGGGGGCGAGAGTCGAGCCAATGAGCAGTTCTTC	CASNPGGESRANEQFF
TRBV5-5	.	TRBJ1-1	.	13	TGTGCCAGCAGCTTAGGCAGCAACACTGAAGCTTTCTTT	CASSLGSNTEAFF
TRBV7-9	.	TRBJ1-2	many	10	TGTGCCAGCAGCCAGATTGGCTACACCTTC	CASSQIGYTF
TRBV7-9	TRBD1	TRBJ2-7	.	15	TGTGCCAGCAGCCCCCGGGACAGGGGGAACTACGAGCAGTACTTC	CASSPRDRGNYEQYF
TRBV5-1	TRBD2	TRBJ2-1	.	22	TGCGCCAGCAGCTTGGTAAGCCCGCGACTCGCGGGGGGGGTGGTGGAATACAATGAGCAGTTCTTC	CASSLVSPRLAGGVVEYNEQFF
TRBV30	TRBD1	TRBJ1-6	many	13	TGTGCCTGGGAGACAGGGGCTAATTCACCCCTCCACTTT	CAWETGANSPLHF
TRBV3-1	TRBD2	TRBJ2-1	.	17	TGTGCCAGCAGCCAAGGGGGCCTAGCGGGGGGCCCGGATGAGCAGTTCTTC	CASSQGGLAGGPDEQFF
TRBV25-1	.	TRBJ1-1	many	11	TGTGCCAGCAGTACTACAGCTGAAGCTTTCTTT	CASSTTAEAFF
TRBV20-1	.	TRBJ2-3	many	14	TGCAGTGCTATGACATTCCGGGGCACAGATACGCAGTATTTT	CSAMTFRGTDTQYF
TRBV6-5	TRBD1	TRBJ2-1	few	16	TGTGCCAGCACCCTCTCCACACCAGGGGGCTACAATGAGCAGTTCTTC	CASTLSTPGGYNEQFF
TRBV5-6	TRBD1	TRBJ1-1	.	15	TGTGCCAGCAGCTCCCCCACAGGGGGTTGGACTGAAGCTTTCTTT	CASSSPTGGWTEAFF
TRBV5-8	.	TRBJ1-2	many	15	TGTGCCAGCAGCCCGACAGTAGCTTCTAACTATGGCTACACCTTC	CASSPTVASNYGYTF
TRBV10-3	TRBD2	TRBJ2-3	many	17	TGTGCCATCAGTCCCGGGACTAGCGGGGGGGGCACAGATACGCAGTATTTT	CAISPGTSGGGTDTQYF
TRBV12-3/TRBV12-4	.	TRBJ1-2	many	12	TGTGCCAGCAGCCCTTGGATGCGGGGCTACACCTTC	CASSPWMRGYTF
TRBV6-5	.	TRBJ1-5	many	13	TGTGCCAGCAGCTTCGGGGTCAATCAGCCCCAGCATTTT	CASSFGVNQPQHF
TRBV20-1	.	TRBJ2-5	once	14	TGCAGTGCTAGAGATCCGGGGGCCCAAGAGACCCGGCACTTC	CSARDPGAQETRHF
TRBV7-7	.	TRBJ2-5	many	14	TGTGCTAGCAGCTTAGGCAGGGGGGGAGAGACCCAGTACTTC	CASSLGRGGETQYF
TRBV2	.	TRBJ1-1	.	11	TGTGCCAGCGAGGGGGGCACTGAAGCTTTCTTT	CASEGGTEAFF